This TCR beta chain was retrieved from a study of T-cell reconstitution after alpha-beta-depleted transplantation in children. Study findings and constraints: The study reportedly traced alpha-beta T cells about two months after transplant to several hundred expanded graft clones. Some patients owed their high day-60 TCRbeta diversity to surviving recipient T cells and thymic progenitors. The main origin of T-cell counts and diversity one year after transplant was newly produced T cells.

The V end lost 4 bases, the J end lost 5 bases, and 14 bases lay between the germline ends. Germline lookup yields CDR1 SQVTM and CDR2 ANQGSEA. The CDR3 is made up of 13 amino acids. Library preparation (for TCRbeta) was performed with unique molecular identifiers. MiXCR was run by TCRdb on the PCR reads, yielding one entry per CDR3 protein. The data contain approximately 500,000 distinct CDR3 sequences, approximately 10% of them singletons. This clonotype came up many times. Its target is unknown. This TCR derives from a child aged 2 to 10 with inherited bone marrow failure, due to receive a stem cell transplant. Sequenced here: PBMCs, sampled before TCRalphabeta/CD19-depleted stem cell transplant. The V gene is TRBV29-1, the J gene TRBJ2-5, with D perhaps TRBD2 (5 bases). The CDR3 DNA reads as TGCAGCGTTGGTCGGCAGCGAGGGGAGACCCAGTACTTC. It is translated as CSVGRQRGETQYF.